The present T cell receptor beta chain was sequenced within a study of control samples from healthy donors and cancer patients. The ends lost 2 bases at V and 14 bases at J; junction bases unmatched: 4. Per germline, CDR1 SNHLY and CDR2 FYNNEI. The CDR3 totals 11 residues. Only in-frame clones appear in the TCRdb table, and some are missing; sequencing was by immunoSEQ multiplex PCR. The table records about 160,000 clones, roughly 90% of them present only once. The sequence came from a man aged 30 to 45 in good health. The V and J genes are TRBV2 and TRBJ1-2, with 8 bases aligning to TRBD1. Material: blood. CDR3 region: CASSEQGARTF. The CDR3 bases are TGTGCCAGCAGTGAACAGGGGGCGCGGACCTTC.